This passage covers 25 T cell receptor beta chains from one sample sequenced in a study of Graves' ophthalmopathy and Graves' hyperthyroidism. As the template, RNA transcripts were used to amplify TCR beta CDR3 regions. In the first round, RT-PCR was carried out with HTBI primers, and a multiplex PCR formed the second round. TCRdb recomputed calls from the multiplex PCR reads with MiXCR, one row per CDR3 protein. The data show around 400,000 distinct CDR3 sequences, with roughly 21% seen just once and roughly 3.2% held by the top ten. The sequenced sample consisted of peripheral blood. The origin of the receptors is a woman between 18 and 30 years old with stable Graves' hyperthyroidism.

This clonotype was detected ten times or more. V gene TRBV6-1 combines with J gene TRBJ1-5; no definite D call. The length of the CDR3 is 14 residues. The germline V gene has CDR1 MNHNS and CDR2 SASEGT. The V end was cut by 6 bases, the J end by 1 base, with 10 bases between. CDR3 bases: TGTGCCAGCAGCGGAGGGTACAGCAATCAGCCCCAGCATTTT. Translated, it gives CASSGGYSNQPQHF.

In this sample, this clonotype turned up many times. CDR3 region: CASSQQNTEAFF. The CDR3 DNA sequence: TGTGCCAGTAGTCAGCAGAACACTGAAGCTTTCTTT. The V gene is TRBV19, the J gene TRBJ1-1; D not certain. Trimming removed 5 bases from V and 1 base from J, with 5 bases in between. Germline values: CDR1 LNHDA, CDR2 SQIVND (reference sequence). The CDR3 extends over 12 amino acids.

Regarding this clonotype: In this CDR3 the conserved last residue, phenylalanine or tryptophan, is missing, so a read error is likely. The chain uses TRBV11-2 and TRBJ2-5; D may correspond to TRBD1 or TRBD2 (5 bases each). The CDR3 runs 16 residues. Germline lookup yields CDR1 SGHAT and CDR2 FQNNGV. V lost 5 bases to trimming and J lost 2 bases, with 18 bases between them. This chain's CDR3 is CASSRGVRTSQETQYS. The CDR3 DNA reads as TGTGCCAGCAGCAGGGGAGTTCGCACCTCTCAAGAGACCCAGTACTCC.

Many counts were recorded for this clonotype. The chain is built from TRBV29-1 and TRBJ1-6; a weak D match, TRBD1 (6 bases). This CDR3 spans 13 amino acids. Germline CDR1 and CDR2: SQVTM and ANQGSEA. V lost 5 bases and J 6 bases, leaving 11 bases between the germline ends. The CDR3 coding sequence is TGCAGCGTTCTGACAGGTGGTAATTCACCCCTCCACTTT. Residues: CSVLTGGNSPLHF.

Concerning this clonotype itself: The junction departs from the called germline gene at one end, perhaps through a read error. The chain joins TRBV6-2 or TRBV6-3 to TRBJ2-7; TRBD1 agrees at 8 bases. The CDR3 extends over 15 amino acids. Germline V lookup: CDR1 MNHEY, CDR2 SVGEGT. The CDR3 DNA follows: TGTGCCAGCAGTCCGCAGGGGGCTAGATCCTACGATCAGTACTTC. Translated: CASSPQGARSYDQYF.

With respect to this clonotype: This may stem from a read error, because a much larger clone lies one nucleotide away. The chain carries TRBV20-1 and TRBJ1-1; the D gene is possibly TRBD1 (5 bases). Germline CDR1 is DFQATT and CDR2 is SNEGSKA (reference sequence). The V end was cut by 1 base, the J end by 3 bases, with 12 bases between. This CDR3 region has 14 residues. This CDR3 is CSARVPGIDTEAFF. In DNA form, the CDR3 reads TGCAGTGCTAGAGTCCCAGGGATTGACACTGAAGCTTTCTTT.

The rearrangement uses TRBV19 and TRBJ1-5; D might be TRBD1 (6 bases). CDR3 size: 16 residues. CDR1 and CDR2 from the germline V gene are LNHDA and SQIVND (reference sequence). Trimming removed 3 bases at V and 0 bases at J, with 12 bases between. The CDR3 loop reads CASSIQGQLSNQPQHF. The CDR3 DNA reads TGTGCCAGTAGTATTCAAGGACAGCTTAGCAATCAGCCCCAGCATTTT. Together with reference TRBV19 and TRBJ1-5, the CDR3 gives the full variable domain: DGGITQSPKYLFRKEGQNVTLSCEQNLNHDAMYWYRQDPGQGLRLIYYSQIVNDFQKGDIAEGYSVSREKKESFPLTVTSAQKNPTAFYLCASSIQGQLSNQPQHFGDGTRLSIL.

The chain recombines TRBV29-1 with TRBJ1-2; the match to TRBD1 covers 11 bases. This CDR3 region has 11 residues. V lost 7 bases and J lost 8; bases outside the gene matches: 3. Germline CDR1 and CDR2: SQVTM and ANQGSEA. The CDR3 reads CSGTGGDGYTF. The DNA of the CDR3 is TGCAGCGGGACAGGGGGCGACGGCTACACCTTC.

A few counts support this clonotype. V is TRBV12-3 or TRBV12-4 and J is TRBJ2-1; D is unresolved. V dropped 3 bases and J dropped 5 bases, with 8 bases sitting between them. The CDR3 extends over 13 amino acids. The CDR3 sequence: CASSFPPNNEQFF. DNA of the CDR3: TGTGCCAGCAGTTTCCCACCTAACAATGAGCAGTTCTTC.

On this clonotype itself: A clone one base away is much larger, so this may be a read error. The rearrangement joins TRBV7-8 to TRBJ1-2; D ambiguous. CDR1 and CDR2 (germline): SGHVS, FQNEAQ. The CDR3 length is 13 residues. Here the CDR3 DNA reads TGTGCCAGCAACTTAGCTTCGGATTATGGCTACACCTTC. This translates into CASNLASDYGYTF.

This clonotype was counted at least ten times. V gene TRBV30 combines with J gene TRBJ2-7; TRBD1 aligns across 7 bases. There are 12 residues in the CDR3. The V and J ends lost 3 bases and 3 bases, in that order; junction bases with no gene match: 2. Germline V gene data show CDR1 as GTSNPN and CDR2 as SVGIG (reference sequence). The CDR3 spells CAWSRGIYEQYF. The CDR3 nucleotides are TGTGCCTGGAGCAGGGGGATCTACGAGCAGTACTTC.

The gene calls are TRBV7-2 and TRBJ1-2, with 9 bases matching TRBD1. CDR1 is SGHTA and CDR2 is FQGNSA in the germline V gene. CDR3 length: 14 amino acids. The ends lost 5 bases at V and 1 base at J; junction bases unmatched: 2. Here the CDR3 reads CASSGGQGNYGYTF. The CDR3, as DNA: TGTGCCAGCAGCGGGGGACAGGGTAACTATGGCTACACCTTC.

The CDR3 is CASSLAPAKETQYF. The CDR3 coding sequence is TGTGCCAGCAGCTTAGCACCGGCGAAAGAGACCCAGTACTTC. The chain links TRBV7-8 to TRBJ2-5, with D unclear. Germline-derived CDR1 and CDR2 are SGHVS and FQNEAQ. The germline V and J ends were trimmed by 0 bases and 3 bases, with 8 bases remaining between them. This CDR3 is 14 amino acids long.

The chain carries TRBV27 and TRBJ2-7, with a possible D match to TRBD1 (5 bases). CDR1 is MNHEY, CDR2 SMNVEV, per germline (reference sequence). The CDR3 is made up of 12 amino acids. V lost 2 bases to trimming and J lost 6 bases, with 8 bases between them. Here the CDR3 reads CASSLVGAEQYF. CDR3 DNA sequence: TGTGCCAGCAGTTTAGTAGGGGCCGAGCAGTACTTC.

The chain joins TRBV5-1 to TRBJ1-1; a possible D gene is TRBD1 (5 bases). Germline lookup yields CDR1 SGHRS and CDR2 YFSETQ. The CDR3 is 15 residues long. Trimming shortened V by 0 bases and J by 4 bases, and 13 bases separated the two germline ends. The DNA of the CDR3 is TGCGCCAGCAGCTTGGAGAAGGGGCGAGTCACTGAAGCTTTCTTT. Translated: CASSLEKGRVTEAFF.

This chain joins TRBV30 and TRBJ2-7; 7 bases are shared with TRBD1. Germline V gene sequence: CDR1 GTSNPN, CDR2 SVGIG (reference sequence). The CDR3 has 11 residues. V dropped 3 bases and J dropped 6; count of bases not matched to a gene: 2. CDR3 in DNA: TGTGCCTGGAGGGCAGGGGGCGAGCAGTACTTC. As protein: CAWRAGGEQYF.

The chain recombines TRBV4-2 with TRBJ1-6, with a weak D call TRBD1 (5 bases). This CDR3 contains 17 residues. Per the germline V gene, CDR1 is LGHNA and CDR2 is YNFKEQ. V lost 1 base to trimming and J lost 4 bases, with 14 bases between them. The CDR3 loop is CASSQVGGILYNSPLHF. The CDR3 DNA is TGTGCCAGCAGCCAAGTGGGGGGGATCTTGTATAATTCACCCCTCCACTTT.

This clonotype was seen many times. The J gene is TRBJ1-2, the V gene TRBV12-3 or TRBV12-4; 8 positions agree with TRBD1. This CDR3 region has 13 residues. Losses at the gene ends were 7 bases for V and 6 bases for J; bases not matched to a gene: 7. For the CDR3, the DNA is TGTGCCAGCACATTACAGGGGGTCGATGGCTACACCTTC. Amino acids: CASTLQGVDGYTF.

CDR3 nucleotides: TGTGCCAGCAGTTACCCTCGGGGTGAAGCTTTCTTT. Encoded protein: CASSYPRGEAFF. The V call is TRBV6-5, the J call TRBJ1-1; D remains ambiguous. V was clipped by 2 bases and J by 7 bases, with 8 bases between them. Germline V gives CDR1 MNHEY, CDR2 SVGAGI. This CDR3 contains 12 residues.

At least ten counts were recorded for this clonotype. This chain joins TRBV19 and TRBJ2-7, with 10 bases matching TRBD2. The CDR3 length is 16 residues. Looked up from germline, CDR1 is LNHDA and CDR2 is SQIVND (reference sequence). Trimming cost V 3 bases and J 1 base; bases outside gene matches: 6. The CDR3 DNA is TGTGCCAGTAGTATGTGGACTAGCGGCTCATCCTACGAGCAGTACTTC. This encodes CASSMWTSGSSYEQYF. The entire variable domain, with the rest obtained from reference TRBV19 and TRBJ2-7, is as follows: DGGITQSPKYLFRKEGQNVTLSCEQNLNHDAMYWYRQDPGQGLRLIYYSQIVNDFQKGDIAEGYSVSREKKESFPLTVTSAQKNPTAFYLCASSMWTSGSSYEQYFGPGTRLTVT.

There are many counts of this clonotype. V and J are TRBV7-2 and TRBJ2-7, with D perhaps matching TRBD2 (6 bases). Germline-derived CDR1 and CDR2 are SGHTA and FQGNSA. V was shortened by 2 bases and J by 4 bases, with 12 bases between the two germline ends. CDR3 length: 14 amino acids. CDR3: CASSLTLAEYEQYF. DNA of the CDR3: TGTGCCAGCAGCTTAACTTTAGCGGAGTACGAGCAGTACTTC.

In regard to this clonotype: Possible read error: a much larger clone is one base away. The chain is built from TRBV4-1 and TRBJ1-5, with 7 nucleotides matching TRBD1. The CDR3 spans 15 residues. V dropped 1 base and J dropped 3; count of bases not matched to a gene: 3. In germline, CDR1 is MGHRA, CDR2 YSYEKL. The DNA for the CDR3 is TGCGCCAGCAGCCAAGCCAGGGGGGACAATCAGCCCCAGCATTTT. Its translation is CASSQARGDNQPQHF.

This clonotype has ten or more counts. This could be a read error, since a much larger clone is one nucleotide away. The V gene is TRBV6-1, the J gene TRBJ1-1; a possible D gene is TRBD1 (5 bases). This CDR3 is 14 amino acids long. Trimming cost V 7 bases and J 5 bases, with 17 bases left between them. Germline assignment: CDR1 MNHNS and CDR2 SASEGT. CDR3 nucleotides: TGTGCCAGCAATATGAGGACCCGGGGGACTGAAGCTTTCTTT. It specifies CASNMRTRGTEAFF.

The J gene is TRBJ2-5, the V gene TRBV12-3 or TRBV12-4; D is uncertain. This CDR3 is built from 14 residues. V was shortened by 6 bases and J by 4 bases, with 15 bases between the two germline ends. The CDR3 DNA reads as TGTGCCAGCAGCTTGAATAACGACCTAGAGACCCAGTACTTC. Translating it yields CASSLNNDLETQYF.

This clonotype was seen repeatedly, ten times or more. J is TRBJ2-7 and V is TRBV4-3; D gene ambiguous. The CDR3 loop spans 14 amino acids. Germline V gives CDR1 LGHNA, CDR2 YSLEER. Trimming shortened V by 0 bases and J by 3 bases, and 9 bases separated the two germline ends. For the CDR3, the DNA is TGCGCCAGCAGCCAAGATCGGGCCAGCTACGAGCAGTACTTC. Protein sequence: CASSQDRASYEQYF.